A single sample gave rise to the 15 T cell receptor beta chains below, sequenced in a study of cytomegalovirus exposure and HLA in healthy donors. 13 Jbeta primers and 60 Vbeta primers were used for the PCR. The protocol was immunoSEQ multiplex PCR, while the TCRdb copy is restricted to in-frame clones and leaves out a portion. The sample has some 150,000 clones; about 74% are singletons. Source material: PBMCs. The receptors come from a woman aged 40 to 50 in good health and CMV-seronegative.

In its sample, this clone was seen once. The chain uses TRBV7-2 and TRBJ2-3, with D hard to call. Germline CDR1 and CDR2: SGHTA and FQGNSA. The CDR3 totals 13 residues. Trimming removed 3 bases from V and 3 bases from J, with 7 bases in between. CDR3 sequence reads: CASSLRRTDTQYF. The CDR3 DNA reads TGTGCCAGCAGCTTGAGGCGGACAGATACGCAGTATTTT.

The chain combines TRBV30 with TRBJ1-1, with D perhaps TRBD1 (6 bases). Trimming took off 4 bases at V and 3 bases at J, with 12 bases between the two ends. Germline V gene sequence: CDR1 GTSNPN, CDR2 SVGIG (reference sequence). The CDR3 runs to 13 residues. CDR3 sequence: CAWTRNRDTEAFF. Here the CDR3 DNA reads TGTGCCTGGACTCGGAACAGGGACACTGAAGCTTTCTTT.

CDR3 DNA: TGTGCCAGCAGTTTCGATCAGGGGGCGCGGTCGGCCGGGGAGCTGTTTTTT. Translated, it gives CASSFDQGARSAGELFF. The chain couples TRBV25-1 to TRBJ2-2; TRBD1 matches 8 bases. The junction had 14 bases not matched to a gene; V was cut back by 5 bases and J by 6 bases. CDR3 length equals 17 residues. CDR1 is MGHDK and CDR2 is SYGVNS in the germline V gene.

The genes are TRBV19 and TRBJ1-1; TRBD1 matches 7 bases. The CDR3 length is 14 residues. Germline V gene sequence: CDR1 LNHDA, CDR2 SQIVND (reference sequence). V lost 3 bases and J lost 0; bases outside the gene matches: 1. The CDR3 coding sequence is TGTGCCAGTAGTATCCAGGGGGTGAACACTGAAGCTTTCTTT. Amino acid sequence: CASSIQGVNTEAFF.

This clone is a singleton in its sample. V usage is TRBV5-1 and J usage is TRBJ2-1; D remains unclear. CDR3 length: 16 amino acids. Looked up from germline, CDR1 is SGHRS and CDR2 is YFSETQ. The V and J ends lost 4 bases and 1 base respectively, with 15 bases between them. The CDR3 protein is CASSLTGGGSYNEQFF. The DNA for the CDR3 is TGCGCCAGCAGCCTTACTGGTGGTGGTTCCTACAATGAGCAGTTCTTC.

The V gene is TRBV13, the J gene TRBJ1-2, with D possibly being TRBD1 (5 bases). Per germline, CDR1 PRHDT and CDR2 FYEKMQ (reference sequence). This CDR3 contains 14 residues. V lost 4 bases, J lost 8 bases, and 17 bases lay in between. The CDR3: CASSYYTGPRGYTF. CDR3 nucleotide sequence: TGTGCCAGCAGCTACTACACAGGCCCGCGGGGCTACACCTTC.

This sequence joins TRBV27 and TRBJ1-5; possibly TRBD1 for D (6 bases). Trimming left V 6 bases short and J 3 bases short, with 12 bases between. Germline V gives CDR1 MNHEY, CDR2 SMNVEV (reference sequence). The CDR3 is made up of 14 amino acids. In DNA form, the CDR3 reads TGTGCCAGCAGCCCGGGACACTCCAATCAGCCCCAGCATTTT. Its protein is CASSPGHSNQPQHF.

The gene calls are TRBV28 and TRBJ2-1; D perhaps matches TRBD1 (6 bases). This CDR3 spans 13 amino acids. Per the germline V gene, CDR1 is MDHEN and CDR2 is SYDVKM. V lost 3 bases to trimming and J lost 5 bases, with 8 bases between them. CDR3 protein: CASSFWTDNEQFF. In nucleotides, the CDR3 is TGTGCCAGCAGTTTTTGGACAGACAATGAGCAGTTCTTC.

This clone showed up just a few times. The V and J genes are TRBV10-3 and TRBJ1-2; D is unclear. Germline CDR1 is ENHRY and CDR2 is SYGVKD. This CDR3 spans 12 amino acids. V was shortened by 3 bases and J by 3 bases, with 5 bases between the two germline ends. The CDR3, as DNA: TGTGCCATCAGTGAAACAGACTATGGCTACACCTTC. It encodes CAISETDYGYTF.

V and J are TRBV18 and TRBJ1-2; possibly TRBD1 for D (5 bases). Trimming removed 1 base from V and 1 base from J, with 7 bases in between. The germline gives CDR1 KGHSH, CDR2 LQKENI. The CDR3 is 14 residues long. In nucleotides, the CDR3 is TGTGCCAGCTCACCACAGGGGAATAACTATGGCTACACCTTC. It translates to CASSPQGNNYGYTF. Supplemented by reference TRBV18 and TRBJ1-2, the full variable domain reads NAGVMQNPRHLVRRRGQEARLRCSPMKGHSHVYWYRQLPEEGLKFMVYLQKENIIDESGMPKERFSAEFPKEGPSILRIQQVVRGDSAAYFCASSPQGNNYGYTFGSGTRLTVV.

The rearrangement uses TRBV14 and TRBJ2-3; 9 nucleotides match TRBD1. The CDR3 is made up of 15 amino acids. J lost 5 bases, V lost 4 bases, and 7 bases had no gene match. Looked up from germline, CDR1 is SGHDN and CDR2 is FVKESK. The CDR3 coding sequence is TGTGCCAGCAGCCGACAGGGGGGTTCCGGAGATACGCAGTATTTT. This codes for CASSRQGGSGDTQYF.

This clone appeared a single time. J is TRBJ2-5 and V is TRBV6-5; possibly TRBD1 for D (6 bases). The V end lost 9 bases, the J end lost 1 base, and 12 bases lay between the germline ends. CDR1 is MNHEY, CDR2 SVGAGI, per germline. The CDR3 loop spans 13 amino acids. The CDR3 region is CASAGQIQETQYF. The CDR3 coding sequence is TGTGCCAGTGCAGGACAGATCCAAGAGACCCAGTACTTC.

The chain combines TRBV11-2 with TRBJ1-4; D may be TRBD1 (5 bases). CDR1 is SGHAT and CDR2 is FQNNGV in the germline V gene. This CDR3 spans 15 amino acids. Trimming shortened V by 4 bases and J by 8 bases, and 17 bases separated the two germline ends. The CDR3 DNA reads TGTGCCAGCAGCTACCGCGGGGGAGGAGGGGAAAAACTGTTTTTT. Its translation is CASSYRGGGGEKLFF.

This chain uses TRBV27 with TRBJ1-2, with D hard to call. The V end lost 3 bases, the J end lost 1 base, and 12 bases lay between the germline ends. In germline, CDR1 is MNHEY, CDR2 SMNVEV (reference sequence). The CDR3 sequence is 15 residues long. CDR3 region: CASSFGGIGNYGYTF. CDR3 DNA: TGTGCCAGCAGTTTTGGAGGGATAGGTAACTATGGCTACACCTTC.

J is TRBJ1-2 and V is TRBV27; 8 bases line up with TRBD1. V lost 4 bases to trimming and J lost 4 bases; unmatched junction nucleotides: 5. The CDR3 has 14 amino acids. Germline CDR1 is MNHEY and CDR2 is SMNVEV (reference sequence). This CDR3 is CASSSGQATYGYTF. The CDR3 coding sequence is TGTGCCAGCAGTTCGGGACAGGCCACCTATGGCTACACCTTC.